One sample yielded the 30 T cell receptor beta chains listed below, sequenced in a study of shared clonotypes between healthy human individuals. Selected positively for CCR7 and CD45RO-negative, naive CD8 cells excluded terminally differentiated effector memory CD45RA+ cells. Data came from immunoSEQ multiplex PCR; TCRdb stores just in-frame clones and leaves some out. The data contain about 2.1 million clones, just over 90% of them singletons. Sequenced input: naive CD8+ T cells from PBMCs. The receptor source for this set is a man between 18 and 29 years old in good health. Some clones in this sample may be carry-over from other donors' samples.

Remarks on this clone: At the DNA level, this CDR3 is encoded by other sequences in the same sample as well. This CDR3 is CASSPDRGRQPQHF. DNA for the CDR3: TGTGCCAGCAGTCCAGACAGAGGACGACAGCCCCAGCATTTT. The chain couples TRBV6-5 to TRBJ1-5; a weak D match, TRBD1 (5 bases). Between the trimmed V and J ends, which lost 5 bases and 7 bases, there was a span of 15 bases. CDR1 is MNHEY, CDR2 SVGAGI, per germline. The CDR3 has 14 residues.

CDR3 coding DNA: TGTGCCAGCAGCGCCGGTAGGGCGAGGGGAGAGACCCAGTACTTC. This gives the protein CASSAGRARGETQYF. The rearrangement links TRBV11-2 to TRBJ2-5, with D perhaps assigned TRBD1 or TRBD2 (5 bases each). CDR3 length: 15 amino acids. Germline CDR1 SGHAT, CDR2 FQNNGV. V dropped 5 bases and J dropped 4 bases, with 17 bases sitting between them. The full variable domain, in which reference TRBV11-2 and TRBJ2-5 provide the parts outside the CDR3, is EAGVAQSPRYKIIEKRQSVAFWCNPISGHATLYWYQQILGQGPKLLIQFQNNGVVDDSQLPKDRFSAERLKGVDSTLKIQPAKLEDSAVYLCASSAGRARGETQYFGPGTRLLVL.

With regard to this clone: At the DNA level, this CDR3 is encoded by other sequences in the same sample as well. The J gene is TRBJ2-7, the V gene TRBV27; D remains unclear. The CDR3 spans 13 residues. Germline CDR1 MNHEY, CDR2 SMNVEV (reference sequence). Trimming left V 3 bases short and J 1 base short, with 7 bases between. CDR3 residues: CASSFVGSYEQYF. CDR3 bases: TGTGCCAGCAGTTTCGTCGGTTCCTACGAGCAGTACTTC.

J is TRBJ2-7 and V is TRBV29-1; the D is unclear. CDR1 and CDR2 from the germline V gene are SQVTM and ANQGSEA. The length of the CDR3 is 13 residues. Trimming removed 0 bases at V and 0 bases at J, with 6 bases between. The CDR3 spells CSVEDESSYEQYF. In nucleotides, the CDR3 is TGCAGCGTTGAAGATGAAAGCTCCTACGAGCAGTACTTC.

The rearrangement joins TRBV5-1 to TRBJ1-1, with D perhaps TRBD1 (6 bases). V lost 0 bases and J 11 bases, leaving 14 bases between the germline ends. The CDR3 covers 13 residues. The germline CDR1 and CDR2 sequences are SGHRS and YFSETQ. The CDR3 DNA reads TGCGCCAGCAGCTTGGCCCAGGGACAAGCGGCTTTCTTT. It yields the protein CASSLAQGQAAFF.

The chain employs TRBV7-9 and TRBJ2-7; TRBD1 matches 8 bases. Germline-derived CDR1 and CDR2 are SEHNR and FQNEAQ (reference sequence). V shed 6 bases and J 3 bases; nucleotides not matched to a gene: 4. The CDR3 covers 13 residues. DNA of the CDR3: TGTGCCAGCAGAGGGACAGGCTTCTACGAGCAGTACTTC. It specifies CASRGTGFYEQYF.

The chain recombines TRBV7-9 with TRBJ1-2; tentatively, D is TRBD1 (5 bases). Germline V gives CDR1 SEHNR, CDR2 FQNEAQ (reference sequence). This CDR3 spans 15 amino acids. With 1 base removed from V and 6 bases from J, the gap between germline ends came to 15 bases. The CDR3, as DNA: TGTGCCAGCAGCTTAGTGGCGGGGGAATTTGATGGCTACACCTTC. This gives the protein CASSLVAGEFDGYTF.

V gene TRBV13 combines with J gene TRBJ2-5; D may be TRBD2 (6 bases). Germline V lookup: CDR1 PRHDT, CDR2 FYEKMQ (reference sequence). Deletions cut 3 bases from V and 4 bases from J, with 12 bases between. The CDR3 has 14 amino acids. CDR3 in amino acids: CASSFPLGGETQYF. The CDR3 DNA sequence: TGTGCCAGCAGCTTCCCTTTGGGAGGAGAGACCCAGTACTTC.

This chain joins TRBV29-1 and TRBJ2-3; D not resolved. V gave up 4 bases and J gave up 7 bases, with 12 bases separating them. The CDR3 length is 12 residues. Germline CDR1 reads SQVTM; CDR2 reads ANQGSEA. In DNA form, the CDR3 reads TGCAGCGTTGTTTCCGGACCGAATACGCAGTATTTT. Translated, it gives CSVVSGPNTQYF.

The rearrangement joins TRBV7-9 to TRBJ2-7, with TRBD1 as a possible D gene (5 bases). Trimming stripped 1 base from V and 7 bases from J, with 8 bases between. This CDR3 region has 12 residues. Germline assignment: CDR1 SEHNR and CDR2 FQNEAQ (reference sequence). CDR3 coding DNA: TGTGCCAGCAGCTTAGGACAGCCTGAGCAGTACTTC. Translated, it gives CASSLGQPEQYF.

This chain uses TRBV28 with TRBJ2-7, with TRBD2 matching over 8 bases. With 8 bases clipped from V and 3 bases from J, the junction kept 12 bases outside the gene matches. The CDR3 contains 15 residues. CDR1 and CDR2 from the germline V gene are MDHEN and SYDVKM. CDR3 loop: CASVPRGGVFYEQYF. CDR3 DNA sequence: TGTGCCAGCGTCCCCCGGGGGGGTGTATTCTACGAGCAGTACTTC.

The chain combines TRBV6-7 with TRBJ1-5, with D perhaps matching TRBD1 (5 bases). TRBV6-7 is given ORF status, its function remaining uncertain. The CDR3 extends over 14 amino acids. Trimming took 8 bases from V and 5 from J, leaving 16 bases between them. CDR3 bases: TGTGCCAGCCTTCGGGACCGAAGTGATCAGCCCCAGCATTTT. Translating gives CASLRDRSDQPQHF.

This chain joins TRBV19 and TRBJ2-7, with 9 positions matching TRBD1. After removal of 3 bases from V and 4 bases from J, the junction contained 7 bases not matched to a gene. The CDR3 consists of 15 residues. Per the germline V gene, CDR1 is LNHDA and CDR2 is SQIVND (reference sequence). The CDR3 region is CASSISGTGFYEQYF. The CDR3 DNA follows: TGTGCCAGTAGTATCTCCGGGACAGGGTTTTACGAGCAGTACTTC.

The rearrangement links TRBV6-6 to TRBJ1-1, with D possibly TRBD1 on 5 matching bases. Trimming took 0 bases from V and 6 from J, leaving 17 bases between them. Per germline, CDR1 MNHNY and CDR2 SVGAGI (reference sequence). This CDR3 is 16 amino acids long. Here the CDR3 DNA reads TGTGCCAGCAGTTACTCGCGGGCCCTCAGGGCCCCTGAAGCTTTCTTT. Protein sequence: CASSYSRALRAPEAFF.

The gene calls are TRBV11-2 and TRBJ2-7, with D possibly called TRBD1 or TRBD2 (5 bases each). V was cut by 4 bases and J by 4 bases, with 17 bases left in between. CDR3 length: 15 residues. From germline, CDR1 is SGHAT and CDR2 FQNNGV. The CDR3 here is CASSSPRDGRYEQYF. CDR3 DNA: TGTGCCAGCAGCTCGCCCCGGGACGGACGATACGAGCAGTACTTC.

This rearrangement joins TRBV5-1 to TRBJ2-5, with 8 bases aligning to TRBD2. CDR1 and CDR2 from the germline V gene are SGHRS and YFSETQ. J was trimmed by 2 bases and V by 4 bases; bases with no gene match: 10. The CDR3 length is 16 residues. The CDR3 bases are TGCGCCAGCAGCCGAGGCAGCGGGGGTGTTCAAGAGACCCAGTACTTC. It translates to CASSRGSGGVQETQYF.

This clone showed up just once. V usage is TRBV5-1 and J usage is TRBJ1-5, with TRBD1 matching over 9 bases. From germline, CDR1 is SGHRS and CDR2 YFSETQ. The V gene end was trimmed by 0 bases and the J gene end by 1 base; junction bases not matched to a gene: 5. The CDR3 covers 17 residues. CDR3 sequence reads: CASSLGGQGRSNQPQHF. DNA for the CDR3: TGCGCCAGCAGCTTGGGGGGACAGGGCCGAAGCAATCAGCCCCAGCATTTT. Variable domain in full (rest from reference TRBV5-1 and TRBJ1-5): KAGVTQTPRYLIKTRGQQVTLSCSPISGHRSVSWYQQTPGQGLQFLFEYFSETQRNKGNFPGRFSGRQFSNSRSEMNVSTLELGDSALYLCASSLGGQGRSNQPQHFGDGTRLSIL.

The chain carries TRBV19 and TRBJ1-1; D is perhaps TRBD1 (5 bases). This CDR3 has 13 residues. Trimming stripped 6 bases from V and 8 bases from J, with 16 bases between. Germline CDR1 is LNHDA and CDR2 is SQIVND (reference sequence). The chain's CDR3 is CASRPSSAGEAFF. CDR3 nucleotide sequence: TGTGCCAGTAGACCCTCCTCCGCAGGGGAAGCTTTCTTT.

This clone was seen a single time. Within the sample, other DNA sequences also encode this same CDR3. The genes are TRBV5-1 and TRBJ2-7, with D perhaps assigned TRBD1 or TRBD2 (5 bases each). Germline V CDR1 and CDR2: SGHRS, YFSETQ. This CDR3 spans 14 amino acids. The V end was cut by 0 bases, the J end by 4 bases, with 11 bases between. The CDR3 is CASSLGGGSYEQYF. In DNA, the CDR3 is TGCGCCAGCAGCTTGGGTGGGGGATCGTACGAGCAGTACTTC.

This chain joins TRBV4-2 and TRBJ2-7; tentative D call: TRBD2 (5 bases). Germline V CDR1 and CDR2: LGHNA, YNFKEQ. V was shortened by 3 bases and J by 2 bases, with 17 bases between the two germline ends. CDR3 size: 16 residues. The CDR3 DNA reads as TGTGCCAGCAGCCATCCCCAGTCCGGGAACCCCTACGAGCAGTACTTC. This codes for CASSHPQSGNPYEQYF.

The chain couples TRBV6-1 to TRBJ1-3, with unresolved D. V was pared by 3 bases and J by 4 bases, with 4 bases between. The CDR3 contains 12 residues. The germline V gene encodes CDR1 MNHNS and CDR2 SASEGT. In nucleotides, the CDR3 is TGTGCCAGCAGTGACCCAGGAAACACCATATATTTT. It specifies CASSDPGNTIYF.

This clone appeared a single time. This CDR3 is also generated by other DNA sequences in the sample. This chain's CDR3 is CASSPRSSYEQYF. CDR3 bases: TGTGCCAGCAGCCCCAGGTCCTCCTACGAGCAGTACTTC. The genes are TRBV7-9 and TRBJ2-7; D is ambiguous. Per germline, CDR1 SEHNR and CDR2 FQNEAQ (reference sequence). The CDR3 totals 13 residues. The germline V and J ends were trimmed by 5 bases and 0 bases, with 8 bases remaining between them.

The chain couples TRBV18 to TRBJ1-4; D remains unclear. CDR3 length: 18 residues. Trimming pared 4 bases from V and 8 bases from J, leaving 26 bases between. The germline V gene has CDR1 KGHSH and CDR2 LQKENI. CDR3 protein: CASSLDGWITIGGEKLFF. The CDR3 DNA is TGTGCCAGCTCACTCGACGGGTGGATCACGATCGGAGGAGAAAAACTGTTTTTT.

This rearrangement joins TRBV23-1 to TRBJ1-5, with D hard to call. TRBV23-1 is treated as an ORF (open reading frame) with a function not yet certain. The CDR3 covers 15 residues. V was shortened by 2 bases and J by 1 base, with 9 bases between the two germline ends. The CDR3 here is CASSQPRGSNQPQHF. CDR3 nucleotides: TGCGCCAGCAGTCAACCACGAGGGAGCAATCAGCCCCAGCATTTT.

The CDR3 coding sequence is TGTGCCAGCAGCTTACGGGACAGGGACGCTGAAGCTTTCTTT. Protein product: CASSLRDRDAEAFF. The chain employs TRBV7-9 and TRBJ1-1; 9 bases align to TRBD1. V was clipped by 2 bases and J by 6 bases; unmatched bases: 4. CDR3 length: 14 amino acids. The germline CDR1 and CDR2 sequences are SEHNR and FQNEAQ (reference sequence).

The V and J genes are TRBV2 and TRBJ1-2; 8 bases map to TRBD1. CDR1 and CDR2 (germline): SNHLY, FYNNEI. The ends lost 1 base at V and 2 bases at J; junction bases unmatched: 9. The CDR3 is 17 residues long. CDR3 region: CASSEVGARQGNYGYTF. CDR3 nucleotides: TGTGCCAGCAGTGAAGTAGGCGCGCGACAGGGGAACTATGGCTACACCTTC.

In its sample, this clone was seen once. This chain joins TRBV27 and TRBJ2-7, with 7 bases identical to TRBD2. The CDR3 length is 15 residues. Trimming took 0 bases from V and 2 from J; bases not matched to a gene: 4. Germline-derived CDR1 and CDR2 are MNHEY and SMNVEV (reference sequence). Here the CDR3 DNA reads TGTGCCAGCAGTTTATCGGGGGGGGTCCCCTACGAGCAGTACTTC. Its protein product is CASSLSGGVPYEQYF.

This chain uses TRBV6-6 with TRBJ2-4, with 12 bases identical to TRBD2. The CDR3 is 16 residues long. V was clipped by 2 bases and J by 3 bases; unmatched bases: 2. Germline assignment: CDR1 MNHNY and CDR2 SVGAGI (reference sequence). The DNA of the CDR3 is TGTGCCAGCAGTTACCTACTAGCGGGAGGCAAAAACATTCAGTACTTC. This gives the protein CASSYLLAGGKNIQYF.

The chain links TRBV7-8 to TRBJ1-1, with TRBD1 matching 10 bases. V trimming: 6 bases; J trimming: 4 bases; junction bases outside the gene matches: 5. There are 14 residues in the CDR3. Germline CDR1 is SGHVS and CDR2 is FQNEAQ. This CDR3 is CASREDRGGTEAFF. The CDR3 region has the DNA TGTGCCAGCAGGGAGGACAGGGGGGGCACTGAAGCTTTCTTT.

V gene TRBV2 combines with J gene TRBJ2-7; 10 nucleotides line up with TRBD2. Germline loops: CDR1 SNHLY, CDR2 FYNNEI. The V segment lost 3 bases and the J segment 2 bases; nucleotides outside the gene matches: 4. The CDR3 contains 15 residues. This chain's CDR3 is CASSEGLAQTYEQYF. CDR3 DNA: TGTGCCAGCAGTGAGGGACTAGCGCAAACCTACGAGCAGTACTTC.